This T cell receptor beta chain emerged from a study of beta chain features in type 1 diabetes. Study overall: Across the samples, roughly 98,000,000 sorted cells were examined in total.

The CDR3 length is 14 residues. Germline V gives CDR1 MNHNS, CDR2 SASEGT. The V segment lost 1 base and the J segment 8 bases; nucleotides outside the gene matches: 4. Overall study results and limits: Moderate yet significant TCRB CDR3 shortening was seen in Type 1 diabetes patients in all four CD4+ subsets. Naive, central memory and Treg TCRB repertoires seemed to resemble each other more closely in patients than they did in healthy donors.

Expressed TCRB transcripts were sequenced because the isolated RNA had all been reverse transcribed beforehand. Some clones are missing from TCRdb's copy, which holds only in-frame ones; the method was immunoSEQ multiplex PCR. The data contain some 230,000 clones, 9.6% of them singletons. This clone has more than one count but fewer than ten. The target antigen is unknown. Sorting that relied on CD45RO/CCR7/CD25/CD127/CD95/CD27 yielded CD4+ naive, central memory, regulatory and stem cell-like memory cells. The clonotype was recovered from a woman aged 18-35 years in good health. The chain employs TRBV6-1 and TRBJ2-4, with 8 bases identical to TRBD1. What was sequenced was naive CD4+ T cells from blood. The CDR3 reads CASSEGQGPYIQYF. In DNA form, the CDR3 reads TGTGCCAGCAGTGAAGGACAGGGGCCATACATTCAGTACTTC.